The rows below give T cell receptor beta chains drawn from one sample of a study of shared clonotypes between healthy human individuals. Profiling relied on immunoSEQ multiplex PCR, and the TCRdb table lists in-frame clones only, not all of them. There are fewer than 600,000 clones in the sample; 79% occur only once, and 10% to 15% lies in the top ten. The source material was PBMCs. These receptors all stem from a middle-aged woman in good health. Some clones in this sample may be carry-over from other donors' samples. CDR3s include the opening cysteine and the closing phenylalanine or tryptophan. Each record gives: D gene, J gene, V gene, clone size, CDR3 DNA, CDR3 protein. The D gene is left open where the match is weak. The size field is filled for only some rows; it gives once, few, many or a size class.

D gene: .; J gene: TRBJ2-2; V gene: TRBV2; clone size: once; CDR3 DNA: TGTGCCAGCAGTGAAGAGGTCACCGGGGAGCTGTTTTTT; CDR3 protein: CASSEEVTGELFF
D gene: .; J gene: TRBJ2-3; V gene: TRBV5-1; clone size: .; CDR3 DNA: TGCGCCAGCAGCTCGAGGGCCTCGACAGATACGCAGTATTTT; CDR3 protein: CASSSRASTDTQYF
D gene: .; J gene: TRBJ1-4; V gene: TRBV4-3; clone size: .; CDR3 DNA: TGCGCCAGCAGCTCGGGGGGGGATGGGGAAAAACTGTTTTTT; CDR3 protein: CASSSGGDGEKLFF
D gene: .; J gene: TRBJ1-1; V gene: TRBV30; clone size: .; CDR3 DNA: TGTGCCTGGAGTGTCTCGCCAAACACTGAAGCTTTCTTT; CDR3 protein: CAWSVSPNTEAFF
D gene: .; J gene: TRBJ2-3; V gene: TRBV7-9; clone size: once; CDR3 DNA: TGTGCCAGCAGCTCGGCTAGTAGGACAGATACGCAGTATTTT; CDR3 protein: CASSSASRTDTQYF
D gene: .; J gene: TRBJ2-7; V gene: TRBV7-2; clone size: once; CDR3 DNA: TGTGCCAGCAGCTTACTTGCCTACGAGCAGTACTTC; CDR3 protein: CASSLLAYEQYF
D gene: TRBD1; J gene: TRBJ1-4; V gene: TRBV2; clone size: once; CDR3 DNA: TGTGCCAGCAGTGTCGACAGGGGGAATAATGAAAAACTGTTTTTT; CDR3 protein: CASSVDRGNNEKLFF
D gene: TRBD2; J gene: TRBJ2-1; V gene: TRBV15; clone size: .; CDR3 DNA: TGTGCCACCAGCAGAGATGGCGGGAGGGCGGTTCGAGAGCAGTTCTTC; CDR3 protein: CATSRDGGRAVREQFF
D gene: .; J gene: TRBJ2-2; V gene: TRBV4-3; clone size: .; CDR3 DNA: TGCGCCAGCAGCCAAGTGTACGGAACTCACACCGGGGAGCTGTTTTTT; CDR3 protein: CASSQVYGTHTGELFF
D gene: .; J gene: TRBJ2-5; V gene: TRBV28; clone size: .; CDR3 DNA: TGTGCCAGCAGCACCCCACGGACGGCCAAAGAGACCCAGTACTTC; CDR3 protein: CASSTPRTAKETQYF
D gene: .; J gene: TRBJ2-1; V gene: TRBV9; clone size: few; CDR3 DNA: TGTGCCAGCAGCGTAGCAATGTACAATGAGCAGTTCTTC; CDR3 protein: CASSVAMYNEQFF
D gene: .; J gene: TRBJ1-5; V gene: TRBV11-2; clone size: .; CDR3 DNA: TGTGCCAGCAGCCCCAGGGGACGGGGCAATCAGCCCCAGCATTTT; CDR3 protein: CASSPRGRGNQPQHF
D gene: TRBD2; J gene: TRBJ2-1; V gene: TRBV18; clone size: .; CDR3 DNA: TGTGCCAGCTCACCGGGACTAGCAGTCTATGAGCAGTTCTTC; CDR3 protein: CASSPGLAVYEQFF
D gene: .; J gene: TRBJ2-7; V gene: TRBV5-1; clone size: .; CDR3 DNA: TGCGCCAGCAGCTTGGACGCCGAGGGGAAGCAGTACTTC; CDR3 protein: CASSLDAEGKQYF
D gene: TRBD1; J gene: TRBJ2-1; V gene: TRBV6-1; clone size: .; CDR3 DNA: TGTGCCAGCAGTGTTGGGACAGGGTCTTTTGAGCAGTTCTTC; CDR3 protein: CASSVGTGSFEQFF
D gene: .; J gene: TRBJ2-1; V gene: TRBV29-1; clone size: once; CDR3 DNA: TGCAGCGTTGATCACCCGGGGAGTGAGCAGTTCTTC; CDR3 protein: CSVDHPGSEQFF
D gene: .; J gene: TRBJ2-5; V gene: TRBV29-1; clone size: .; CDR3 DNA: TGCAGCGTCAGGGGAGAGACCCAGTACTTC; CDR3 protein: CSVRGETQYF
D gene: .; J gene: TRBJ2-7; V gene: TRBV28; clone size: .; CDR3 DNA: TGTGCCAGCAGTACCGGGACTCCTCGGAGGTGGCAGTACTTC; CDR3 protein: CASSTGTPRRWQYF
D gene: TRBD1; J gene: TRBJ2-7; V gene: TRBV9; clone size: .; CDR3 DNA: TGTGCCAGCAGCGTTAGGGACGGGACAGGGATCTGGGAGCAGTACTTC; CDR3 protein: CASSVRDGTGIWEQYF
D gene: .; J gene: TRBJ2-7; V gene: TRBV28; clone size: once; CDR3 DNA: TGTGCCAGCATCAATAGGAACGAGGGGACCTACGAGCAGTACTTC; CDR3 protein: CASINRNEGTYEQYF
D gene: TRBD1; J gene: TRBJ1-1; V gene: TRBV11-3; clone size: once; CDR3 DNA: TGTGCCAGCAGCTTAGATCAGGGCTCTGGACAGGGGGCCTCTGAAGCTTTCTTT; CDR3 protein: CASSLDQGSGQGASEAFF
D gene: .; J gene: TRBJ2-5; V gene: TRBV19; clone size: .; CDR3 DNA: TGTGCCAGTAGTATACAGCAGGGGCCTCAAGAGACCCAGTACTTC; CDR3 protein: CASSIQQGPQETQYF
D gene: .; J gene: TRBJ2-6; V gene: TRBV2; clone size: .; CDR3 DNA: TGTGCCAGCAGTGAGTTTGTAGGGTCCGGCTCTGGGGCCAACGTCCTGACTTTC; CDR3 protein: CASSEFVGSGSGANVLTF
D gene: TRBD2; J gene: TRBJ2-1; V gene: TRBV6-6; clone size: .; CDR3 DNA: TGTGCCAGCAGGGCGGGAGGTGTGAATGAGCAGTTCTTC; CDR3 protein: CASRAGGVNEQFF
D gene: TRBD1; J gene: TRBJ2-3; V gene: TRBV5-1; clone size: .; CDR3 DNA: TGCGCCAGCAGCTTGGAGGGACAGGGGGCCACAGATACGCAGTATTTT; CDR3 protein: CASSLEGQGATDTQYF
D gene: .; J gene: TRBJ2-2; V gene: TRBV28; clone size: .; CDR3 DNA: TGTGCCAGCAGGTTCACCGGGGAGCTGTTTTTT; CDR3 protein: CASRFTGELFF
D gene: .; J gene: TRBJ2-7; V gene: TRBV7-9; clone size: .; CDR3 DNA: TGTGCCAGCAGCTTATATTACGAGCAGTACTTC; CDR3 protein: CASSLYYEQYF